This TCR beta chain was observed in a study of identical twins. Trimming left V 5 bases short and J 5 bases short, with 6 bases between. This CDR3 is 11 amino acids long. Germline V lookup: CDR1 ENHRY, CDR2 SYGVKD. Overall study results and limits: Shared out-of-frame alpha sequences (those common to twins) showed excess low generation probability. For zero-insertion analyses, partial confounding could come from invariant MAIT and iNKT cells.

At least ten counts were recorded for this clonotype. Its antigen is unknown. TCRdb used MiXCR to reprocess the 5' RACE reads, holding one entry per CDR3 protein. The data show more than 250,000 distinct CDR3 sequences, more than 6.5% seen once. Every one of the donors was a healthy Caucasian. These sequences were also reported in another study, on yellow fever vaccine responses in identical twins.

The chain links TRBV10-3 to TRBJ2-5; D gene ambiguous. This TCR came from a woman younger than 30 in good health. The material sequenced was memory (CD45RO+) T cells sorted from blood. CDR3 coding DNA: TGTGCCATCAGTAACGGGGAGACCCAGTACTTC. The encoded protein is CAISNGETQYF.